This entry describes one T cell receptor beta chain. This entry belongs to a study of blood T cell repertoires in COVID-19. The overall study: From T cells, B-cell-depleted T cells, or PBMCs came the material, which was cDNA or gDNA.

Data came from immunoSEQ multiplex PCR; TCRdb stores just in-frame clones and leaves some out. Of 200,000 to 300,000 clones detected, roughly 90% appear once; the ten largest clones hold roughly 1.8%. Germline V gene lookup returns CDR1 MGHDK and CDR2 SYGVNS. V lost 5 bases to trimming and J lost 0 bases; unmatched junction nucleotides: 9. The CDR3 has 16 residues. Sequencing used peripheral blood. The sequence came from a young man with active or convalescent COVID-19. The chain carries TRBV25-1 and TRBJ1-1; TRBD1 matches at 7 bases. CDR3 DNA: TGTGCCAGCAGTCCGACAGGGCCGAACATGAACACTGAAGCTTTCTTT. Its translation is CASSPTGPNMNTEAFF.